Presented here are 27 T cell receptor beta chains from one specimen sequenced in a study of immune evolution from preneoplasia to lung adenocarcinoma. Data came from immunoSEQ multiplex PCR; TCRdb stores just in-frame clones and leaves some out. The profile shows 9,500 to 15,000 clones, more than 70% of them singletons. The sequencing sample was made of FFPE tissue from an adenomatous hyperplasia lung lesion. Sample subset: atypical adenomatous hyperplasia (AAH), lung preneoplasia. All receptors derive from a person between 50 and 69 years old with lung adenocarcinoma.

The rearrangement joins TRBV27 to TRBJ2-6; D remains unclear. The germline gives CDR1 MNHEY, CDR2 SMNVEV (reference sequence). The length of the CDR3 is 16 residues. V lost 3 bases and J lost 1, with 10 bases in between. The CDR3 sequence: CASSFAFSSGANVLTF. The CDR3 DNA reads TGTGCCAGCAGTTTCGCATTTTCTTCTGGGGCCAACGTCCTGACTTTC.

The V call is TRBV4-1, the J call TRBJ2-7, with 9 bases identical to TRBD1. V trimming: 0 bases; J trimming: 5 bases; junction bases outside the gene matches: 8. In germline, CDR1 is MGHRA, CDR2 YSYEKL. This CDR3 is 16 amino acids long. The CDR3 sequence is CASSQDSGQGSHEQYF. CDR3 bases: TGCGCCAGCAGCCAAGATTCGGGACAGGGTAGCCACGAGCAGTACTTC.

This clone was detected only once. V is TRBV6-5 and J is TRBJ2-5; TRBD1 matches 8 bases. The J call may be faulty, since TRBJ2-7 better matches the DNA end. Per the germline V gene, CDR1 is MNHEY and CDR2 is SVGAGI. The CDR3 loop spans 14 amino acids. This CDR3 reads CASSRQGPSYEQYF. The CDR3 bases are TGTGCCAGCAGTCGACAGGGGCCCTCCTACGAGCAGTACTTC.

This sequence joins TRBV7-8 and TRBJ2-1, with unresolved D. Germline values: CDR1 SGHVS, CDR2 FQNEAQ. With 5 bases removed from V and 4 bases from J, the gap between germline ends came to 9 bases. This CDR3 is built from 13 residues. This CDR3 reads CASSPTEYNEQFF. For the CDR3, the DNA is TGTGCCAGCAGCCCCACGGAGTACAATGAGCAGTTCTTC.

This clone was recorded once. J is TRBJ1-4 and V is TRBV5-1; D might be TRBD1 (6 bases). Trimming pared 5 bases from V and 3 bases from J, leaving 11 bases between. The germline gives CDR1 SGHRS, CDR2 YFSETQ. This CDR3 comprises 14 residues. The CDR3 nucleotides are TGCGCCAGCAGGCGGGGGGCTTCTAATGAAAAACTGTTTTTT. Amino acids: CASRRGASNEKLFF.

This clone ranks as medium-sized. The chain employs TRBV5-4 and TRBJ2-5; D ambiguous. The CDR3 contains 14 residues. Per germline, CDR1 SGHNT and CDR2 YYREEE (reference sequence). The V gene lost 2 bases and the J gene lost 2 bases, with 10 bases spanning the gap. CDR3 amino acids: CASSFGLEQETQYF. In DNA, the CDR3 is TGTGCCAGCAGCTTCGGGCTAGAGCAAGAGACCCAGTACTTC.

V is TRBV20-1 and J is TRBJ1-1; D unresolved. There are 11 residues in the CDR3. V was trimmed by 5 bases and J by 6 bases, leaving 10 bases between them. CDR1 DFQATT and CDR2 SNEGSKA come from the germline V gene (reference sequence). The CDR3 spells CSASRDAEAFF. CDR3 bases: TGCAGTGCTTCCAGAGACGCTGAAGCTTTCTTT.

This sequence joins TRBV7-2 and TRBJ2-4, with D perhaps TRBD1 (5 bases). Trimming took off 5 bases at V and 8 bases at J, with 16 bases between the two ends. The CDR3 totals 14 residues. The V gene's germline CDR1 is SGHTA and CDR2 FQGNSA. The DNA for the CDR3 is TGTGCCAGCAGCCCCTGGGGCGGTTCGGACATTCAGTACTTC. Encoded protein: CASSPWGGSDIQYF.

Comment on this clone: A junction end diverges from the germline sequence, so it may reflect a read error. This chain joins TRBV19 and TRBJ1-1; no definite D call. There are 13 residues in the CDR3. Germline V lookup: CDR1 LNHDA, CDR2 SQIVND (reference sequence). CDR3 in DNA: TGTGCCAGTAGTATAGCCGGGGTGGCTGAAACTTTCTTT. Translation: CASSIAGVAETFF.

The chain uses TRBV5-5 and TRBJ1-4; possibly TRBD1 for D (6 bases). V lost 4 bases and J 5 bases, leaving 12 bases between the germline ends. The CDR3 totals 14 residues. The germline V gene has CDR1 SGHKS and CDR2 YYEKEE (reference sequence). The CDR3 here is CASSPRDTNEKLFF. The CDR3 nucleotides read TGTGCCAGCAGCCCTAGGGACACAAATGAAAAACTGTTTTTT.

The chain uses TRBV28 and TRBJ2-6; unclear D gene. Germline V gene lookup returns CDR1 MDHEN and CDR2 SYDVKM. This CDR3 is built from 15 residues. V dropped 6 bases and J dropped 1 base, with 10 bases sitting between them. The CDR3 spells CASSRHKSGANVLTF. CDR3 bases: TGTGCCAGCAGCCGACATAAATCTGGGGCCAACGTCCTGACTTTC.

The chain has TRBV10-3 and TRBJ2-3; tentative D call: TRBD2 (5 bases). The CDR3 loop spans 14 amino acids. V was trimmed by 10 bases and J by 0 bases, leaving 14 bases between them. Germline-derived CDR1 and CDR2 are ENHRY and SYGVKD. The CDR3 region has the DNA TGTGCCAGCGGAAGGGCGGGCAGCACAGATACGCAGTATTTT. This encodes CASGRAGSTDTQYF.

V gene TRBV5-6 combines with J gene TRBJ1-5, with 7 bases identical to TRBD1. CDR1 and CDR2 from the germline V gene are SGHDT and YYEEEE. CDR3 length: 15 amino acids. Trimming removed 2 bases from V and 3 bases from J; junction bases left unmatched: 5. CDR3 sequence: CASSFADRDNQPQHF. The DNA of the CDR3 is TGTGCCAGCAGCTTTGCCGACAGGGACAATCAGCCCCAGCATTTT. Full variable domain (rest looked up from reference TRBV5-6 and TRBJ1-5): DAGVTQSPTHLIKTRGQQVTLRCSPKSGHDTVSWYQQALGQGPQFIFQYYEEEERQRGNFPDRFSGHQFPNYSSELNVNALLLGDSALYLCASSFADRDNQPQHFGDGTRLSIL.

The CDR3 loop is CASSYYRGLYEQYF. CDR3 bases: TGTGCCAGCAGCTATTACAGGGGGCTCTACGAGCAGTACTTC. This sequence joins TRBV7-2 and TRBJ2-7; 9 nucleotides match TRBD1. J lost 3 bases, V lost 4 bases, and 4 bases had no gene match. CDR1 and CDR2 (germline): SGHTA, FQGNSA. The length of the CDR3 is 14 residues.

The rearrangement links TRBV20-1 to TRBJ2-7; D perhaps matches TRBD1 (6 bases). The CDR3 length is 11 residues. CDR1 and CDR2 from the germline V gene are DFQATT and SNEGSKA (reference sequence). V lost 2 bases, J lost 11 bases, and 13 bases lay in between. The CDR3 sequence: CSARRGQHKYF. DNA for the CDR3: TGCAGTGCTAGACGAGGACAGCACAAGTACTTC.

The chain combines TRBV5-1 with TRBJ2-2; 7 bases are a match to TRBD2. Germline values: CDR1 SGHRS, CDR2 YFSETQ. The V gene end was trimmed by 0 bases and the J gene end by 3 bases; junction bases not matched to a gene: 2. The CDR3 sequence is 15 residues long. CDR3 sequence (DNA): TGCGCCAGCAGCTTGGCTAGCGGCTACACCGGGGAGCTGTTTTTT. This gives the protein CASSLASGYTGELFF.

The chain employs TRBV15 and TRBJ1-2; possibly TRBD1 for D (6 bases). With 4 bases removed from V and 10 bases from J, the gap between germline ends came to 13 bases. CDR3 length: 12 amino acids. Per germline, CDR1 LNHNV and CDR2 YYDKDF (reference sequence). Written as DNA, the CDR3 is TGTGCCACCAGCAACGGACAGCGGGTCTACACCTTC. This sequence encodes CATSNGQRVYTF.

This chain joins TRBV19 and TRBJ1-4; D is ambiguous. CDR1 LNHDA and CDR2 SQIVND come from the germline V gene (reference sequence). Trimming took 3 bases from V and 2 from J, leaving 10 bases between them. CDR3 size: 15 residues. The CDR3 DNA reads as TGTGCCAGTAGTATTGCCAGGCAGACTAATGAAAAACTGTTTTTT. As protein: CASSIARQTNEKLFF.

The chain carries TRBV28 and TRBJ2-3; no firm D call. The length of the CDR3 is 16 residues. Trimming left V 3 bases short and J 0 bases short, with 13 bases between. Germline CDR1 and CDR2: MDHEN and SYDVKM. The CDR3 spells CASSFGSDLSTDTQYF. The CDR3 DNA reads TGTGCCAGCAGTTTTGGTTCGGACCTTAGCACAGATACGCAGTATTTT.

J is TRBJ2-1 and V is TRBV20-1, with D hard to call. The CDR3 totals 11 residues. CDR1 is DFQATT and CDR2 is SNEGSKA in the germline V gene (reference sequence). V dropped 7 bases and J dropped 0 bases, with 4 bases sitting between them. CDR3 region: CSVASYNEQFF. The CDR3 DNA follows: TGCAGTGTCGCCTCCTACAATGAGCAGTTCTTC.

The rearrangement joins TRBV18 to TRBJ1-5, with no clear D. Germline CDR1 and CDR2: KGHSH and LQKENI. Trimming stripped 1 base from V and 5 bases from J, with 9 bases between. This CDR3 comprises 14 residues. CDR3 DNA sequence: TGTGCCAGCTCACCACGAAGCAGCGATCAGCCCCAGCATTTT. This translates into CASSPRSSDQPQHF.

The chain carries TRBV5-1 and TRBJ2-2; no clear D gene. The V gene lost 0 bases and the J gene lost 5 bases, with 5 bases spanning the gap. This CDR3 comprises 13 residues. CDR1 is SGHRS, CDR2 YFSETQ, per germline. CDR3 sequence: CASSLEGTGELFF. In DNA, the CDR3 is TGCGCCAGCAGCTTGGAAGGGACCGGGGAGCTGTTTTTT.

The rearrangement links TRBV7-9 to TRBJ1-1, with a possible D match to TRBD1 (6 bases). Trimming left V 1 base short and J 6 bases short, with 18 bases between. The CDR3 is 16 amino acids. The germline V gene encodes CDR1 SEHNR and CDR2 FQNEAQ (reference sequence). CDR3 protein: CASSLVLGGSLAEAFF. In DNA form, the CDR3 reads TGTGCCAGCAGCTTAGTATTGGGGGGCAGTTTAGCTGAAGCTTTCTTT. Complete variable domain (other parts from reference TRBV7-9 and TRBJ1-1): DTGVSQNPRHKITKRGQNVTFRCDPISEHNRLYWYRQTLGQGPEFLTYFQNEAQLEKSRLLSDRFSAERPKGSFSTLEIQRTEQGDSAMYLCASSLVLGGSLAEAFFGQGTRLTVV.

This clone was observed a few times. The rearrangement links TRBV27 to TRBJ2-2, with 9 bases lining up with TRBD1. The CDR3 is 15 amino acids. With 2 bases clipped from V and 3 bases from J, the junction kept 1 base outside the gene matches. Germline-derived CDR1 and CDR2 are MNHEY and SMNVEV (reference sequence). The CDR3 sequence: CASSLGTGYTGELFF. CDR3 bases: TGTGCCAGCAGTTTAGGGACAGGGTACACCGGGGAGCTGTTTTTT.

This clone has more than one count but fewer than ten. The rearrangement uses TRBV21-1 and TRBJ2-1; the table's D call TRBD2 went unverified against the DNA. TRBV21-1 is assigned pseudogene status. This CDR3 comprises 19 residues. The CDR3, as DNA: TGTGCCAGCAGCACCTGCCAGTGGTCAGCGGGAGAAACCTACAATGAGCAGTTCTTC. It encodes CASSTCQWSAGETYNEQFF.

CDR3 nucleotides: TGTGCCAGCAGCTTGGGGGCAGGAGGGTGGGGCACTGAAGCTTTCTTT. This translates into CASSLGAGGWGTEAFF. The rearrangement joins TRBV5-6 to TRBJ1-1, with no clear D. Germline assignment: CDR1 SGHDT and CDR2 YYEEEE. The CDR3 length is 16 residues. Trimming took off 0 bases at V and 4 bases at J, with 16 bases between the two ends.

This clone was seen a single time. The rearrangement links TRBV5-1 to TRBJ2-5; tentatively, D is TRBD1 (6 bases). This CDR3 region has 14 residues. Germline V lookup: CDR1 SGHRS, CDR2 YFSETQ. V lost 4 bases to trimming and J lost 11 bases, with 21 bases between them. The CDR3 reads CASSLGQLKSKQYF. The CDR3, as DNA: TGCGCCAGCAGCCTCGGACAGCTTAAGTCGAAGCAGTACTTC.